The T cell receptor (beta chain) described here comes from a study of CD39 and CD103 CD8 tumor-infiltrating T cells (dated by TCRdb to between 2018 and 2020). Looking at the study overall: Repertoire comparisons were shown for an HPV-positive HNSCC, an HPV-negative HNSCC, an ovarian cancer and a melanoma patient. TCRbeta CDR3 deep sequencing compared repertoires of CD8 TIL subsets defined by CD103 and CD39 with peripheral memory CD8 T cells.

From roughly 10,000 to 100,000 sorted cells per subset, genomic DNA was extracted using the DNeasy Blood and Tissue Kit. The immunoSEQ service sequenced and mapped the TCRbeta V-J or V-D-J regions, with coverage above 9x for each sample. The paper's data handling went like this. The analysis included only productive rearrangements exported from the immunoSEQ Analyzer platform, and clonality was assessed using the 500 most abundant clones. Repertoire overlap between populations was quantified with the Morisita-Horn similarity index and the Jaccard index. Morisita-Horn similarity between CD8 T-cell subset TCR repertoires was measured in about 6 cancer patients. TCRdb carries this immuneACCESS record with in-frame sequences only. Its versions omit some clonotypes, under half of them owing to an unresolved V gene in the studies checked, with the rest unexplained. V, J and clone size are those of that table, while D and trimming were read from the DNA. The sample table shows 2,000 to 2,500 clones, and under 80% are seen once. Roughly 13% of the sample goes to the ten largest clones.

This clone occurred once. What antigen it recognizes has not been identified. No qualities accompany the bases; no much larger clone lies one base away. The germline V gene encodes CDR1 SGHDT and CDR2 YYEEEE. V loses 3 bases of germline sequence and J loses 1 base, and the interval between the two ends is 10 bases. The CDR3 has 14 amino acids, counting the end cysteine and phenylalanine. The sequence is cut down to CDR3 DNA, 42 bases in frame from base 1. The research as a whole found: DP TIL clonotypes were rarely detected in blood or uninvolved lymph node, whereas DN TIL clonotypes were found to largely overlap with peripheral memory CD8 repertoires. Compared with DN and SP CD8 TILs and with blood memory CD8 T cells, DP CD8 TILs appeared more oligoclonal, with the top 30 clonotypes covering about 50-86%.

At the time samples were collected, the patients were not on therapy, although their prior treatments varied from chemotherapy, radiotherapy, surgery and immunotherapy to none at all. Thawed cells were enriched for T lymphocytes with a negative-selection kit, adding EpCAM beads for tumor-infiltrating lymphocytes. CD8 TIL subsets were FACS-sorted as CD3+CD4-CD8+CD45RA- cells split by CD39 and CD103 expression into DN, SP and DP. Tumor specimens were cut into small pieces, digested for 1 h with hyaluronidase, collagenase and DNase, then filtered, enriched over Ficoll and cryopreserved. Populations were sorted on a FACSAria II to more than 97% purity, and cell pellets were frozen without culture for TCR sequencing.

This sequence uses TRBV5-6 and TRBJ1-1; perhaps TRBD1 is the D gene, with 6 bases matching. Input material: CD39- CD103- CD8+ T cells sorted from the tumor. The sample's cell subset or site, from its label and the paper: CD103-CD39- double-negative CD45RA- CD8 T cells. The receptor was isolated from a human donor with head and neck squamous cell carcinoma. DNA sequence: TGTGCCAGCAGCTCGACAGGTTGGAACACTGAAGCTTTCTTT. The encoded protein is CASSSTGWNTEAFF.